The T cell receptor (beta chain) described here comes from a study of cytomegalovirus exposure and HLA in healthy donors. The V gene's germline CDR1 is MDHEN and CDR2 SYDVKM. V trimming: 7 bases; J trimming: 8 bases; junction bases outside the gene matches: 4. CDR3 size: 12 residues. The data were produced by immunoSEQ multiplex PCR, yet TCRdb's version contains in-frame clones alone and is incomplete. Counted here are about 54,000 clones, approximately 89% occurring once; the ten biggest clones make up around 8%. The donors were in the roughly 120-subject validation cohort; that cohort was separate from the roughly 700-subject first cohort.

This TCR came from a woman aged 18-29 years in good health and CMV-seropositive. The genes are TRBV28 and TRBJ1-5; 8 bases line up with TRBD1. The sequenced material came from PBMCs. The CDR3 reads CASKQGAKPQHF. In nucleotides, the CDR3 is TGTGCCAGCAAGCAGGGGGCTAAGCCCCAGCATTTT.